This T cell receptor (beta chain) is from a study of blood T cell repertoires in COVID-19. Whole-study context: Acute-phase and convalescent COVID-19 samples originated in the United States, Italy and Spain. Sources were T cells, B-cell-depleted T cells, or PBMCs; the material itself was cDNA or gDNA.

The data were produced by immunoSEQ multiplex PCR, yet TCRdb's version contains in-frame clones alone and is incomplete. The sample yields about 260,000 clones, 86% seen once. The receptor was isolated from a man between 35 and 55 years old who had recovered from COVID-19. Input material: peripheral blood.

The CDR3 bases are TGTGCCAGCAGCACCAGGGGGTCGGGCTCCTACAATGAGCAGTTCTTC. Its translation: CASSTRGSGSYNEQFF. The chain carries TRBV9 and TRBJ2-1, with 7 positions matching TRBD1. There are 16 residues in the CDR3. The germline CDR1 and CDR2 sequences are SGDLS and YYNGEE. V was pared by 4 bases and J by 0 bases, with 7 bases of the junction left unmatched.